This T cell receptor beta chain is drawn from a study of cytomegalovirus exposure and HLA in healthy donors. CDR3 length: 12 residues. Germline lookup yields CDR1 SQVTM and CDR2 ANQGSEA. The PCR ran on 60 Vbeta and 13 Jbeta primers. Generated by immunoSEQ multiplex PCR, the TCRdb table keeps only in-frame clones and is missing some. The sample includes 100,000 to 150,000 clones, around 80% of them seen just once. Material for sequencing was PBMCs. This chain joins TRBV29-1 and TRBJ1-3; no definite D call. The receptor was isolated from a man aged 50-59 years in good health and CMV-seronegative. The chain's CDR3 is CRAGIYGNTIYF. The CDR3 DNA reads as TGCAGAGCCGGGATCTATGGAAACACCATATATTTT.